Following are 7 T cell receptor beta chains from one sample sequenced in a study of neoadjuvant nivolumab and ipilimumab in lung cancer (dated by TCRdb to between 2020 and 2021). Library creation used the immunoSEQ multiplex PCR assay. The immuneACCESS repertoire file appears here via TCRdb, limited to in-frame rearrangements. These files lack a portion of the clones; in checked studies, under half of the deficit traces to unresolved V genes, and the cause of the others is not known. In all, the sample holds roughly 34,000 clones, and 92% of those were seen once. The top ten clonotypes cover 2% to 2.5% of the sample. The time point label on this specimen signifies: at surgical resection after neoadjuvant nivolumab +/- ipilimumab. The starting material was peripheral blood, obtained after neoadjuvant nivolumab, alone or with ipilimumab, at or shortly before surgery. Every receptor here comes from an adult with non-small cell lung cancer.

The sample holds one count of this clone. This CDR3 is missing its conserved last phenylalanine or tryptophan, likely due to a read error. It is unclear where the CDR3 begins or ends on the DNA, so no DNA is shown, and the CDR3 is as TCRdb lists it. The J gene is TRBJ1-5, the V gene TRBV21-1; the DNA was not compared with TRBD1, the D call given in the table. TRBV21-1 is noted as a pseudogene. The CDR3 numbers 10 amino acids, ends counted. The CDR3 reads CASSKEGARN.

V is TRBV9 and J is TRBJ2-3; D ambiguous. The length of the CDR3 is 13 residues. Germline V gene data show CDR1 as SGDLS and CDR2 as YYNGEE. With 3 bases removed from V and 1 base from J, the gap between germline ends came to 6 bases. The CDR3 DNA reads TGTGCCAGCAGCGCGAGAGGCACAGATACGCAGTATTTT. Translating it yields CASSARGTDTQYF.

The V and J genes are TRBV29-1 and TRBJ1-5, with 7 bases identical to TRBD1. With 6 bases clipped from V and 3 bases from J, the junction kept 2 bases outside the gene matches. Germline assignment: CDR1 SQVTM and CDR2 ANQGSEA. The CDR3 contains 12 residues. CDR3 region: CSVGQVNQPQHF. In nucleotides, the CDR3 is TGCAGCGTAGGACAGGTCAATCAGCCCCAGCATTTT.

The chain carries TRBV5-5 and TRBJ1-4; D gene uncertain. Germline V CDR1 and CDR2: SGHKS, YYEKEE (reference sequence). V dropped 2 bases and J dropped 7 bases, with 27 bases sitting between them. The CDR3 extends over 19 amino acids. The CDR3 protein is CASSFVGRRVYLRCEKLFF. DNA of the CDR3: TGTGCCAGCAGCTTCGTTGGCAGGAGGGTTTATCTACGGTGTGAAAAACTGTTTTTT.

This clone is a singleton in its sample. The chain is built from TRBV7-9 and TRBJ2-5; 11 nucleotides align to TRBD2. Germline V gene sequence: CDR1 SEHNR, CDR2 FQNEAQ (reference sequence). After removal of 3 bases from V and 2 bases from J, the junction contained 2 bases not matched to a gene. CDR3 length: 15 residues. CDR3 region: CASSLTSGVQETQYF. The CDR3 nucleotides read TGTGCCAGCAGCTTGACTAGCGGGGTACAAGAGACCCAGTACTTC.

The chain combines TRBV5-4 with TRBJ1-5, with D hard to call. V lost 1 base to trimming and J lost 1 base, with 9 bases between them. The CDR3 spans 15 residues. Germline values: CDR1 SGHNT, CDR2 YYREEE (reference sequence). In DNA, the CDR3 is TGTGCCAGCAGCTTGAACCCATCAAGCAATCAGCCCCAGCATTTT. Translating gives CASSLNPSSNQPQHF.

The rearrangement links TRBV7-9 to TRBJ2-7; TRBD1 aligns across 8 bases. The CDR3 spans 16 residues. With 5 bases clipped from V and 2 bases from J, the junction kept 11 bases outside the gene matches. Germline V gene data show CDR1 as SEHNR and CDR2 as FQNEAQ (reference sequence). The CDR3 is CASSPATGQATYEQYF. The CDR3 DNA follows: TGTGCCAGCAGCCCGGCCACGGGACAGGCGACCTACGAGCAGTACTTC.